The present T cell receptor (beta chain) was sequenced within a study of regulatory T cells in long-lasting Graves disease. The time point was: newly diagnosed GD, antithyroid drugs for less than 3 months. From PBMCs, RNA was extracted and then used to make the TCR library. American Thyroid Association guidelines defined how Graves' disease was diagnosed. For TCR beta, libraries came from iRepertoire HTBI primers and Arm-PCR of CDR3 regions. Each CDR3 protein gets one entry after TCRdb re-called the multiplex PCR reads with MiXCR. Among 400,000 to 650,000 distinct CDR3 sequences listed, 15% to 20% were seen once. The CDR3 is made up of 16 amino acids. Trimming cost V 0 bases and J 6 bases, with 20 bases left between them. From germline, CDR1 is SQVTM and CDR2 ANQGSEA. This clonotype was picked up a small number of times. This same sample was also taken into another study, of T cells in Graves' hyperthyroidism and ophthalmopathy. From that study: Among clonotypes expanded in thyroid above 0.001, most were also found in blood.

Here the sequenced sample was peripheral blood mononuclear cells (PBMCs), taken at new diagnosis, from a patient treated with antithyroid drugs. This chain connects TRBV29-1 to TRBJ1-2; unclear D gene. This clonotype was obtained from a woman aged 40 to 65 with Graves disease. The CDR3 spells CSVEDTRIRGLDGYTF. The CDR3 nucleotides read TGCAGCGTTGAAGATACGCGGATCCGAGGGTTAGATGGCTACACCTTC.